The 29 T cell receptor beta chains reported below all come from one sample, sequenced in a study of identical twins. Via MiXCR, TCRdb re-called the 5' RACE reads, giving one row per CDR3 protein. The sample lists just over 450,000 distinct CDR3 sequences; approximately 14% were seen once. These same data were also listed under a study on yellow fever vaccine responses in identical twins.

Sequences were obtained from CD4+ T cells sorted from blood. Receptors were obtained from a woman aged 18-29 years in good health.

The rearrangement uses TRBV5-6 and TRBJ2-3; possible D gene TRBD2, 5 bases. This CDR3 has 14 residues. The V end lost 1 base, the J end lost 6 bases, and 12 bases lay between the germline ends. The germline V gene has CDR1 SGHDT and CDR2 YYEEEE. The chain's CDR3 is CASSLFGVEDTQYF. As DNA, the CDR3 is TGTGCCAGCAGCTTGTTCGGGGTCGAGGATACGCAGTATTTT.

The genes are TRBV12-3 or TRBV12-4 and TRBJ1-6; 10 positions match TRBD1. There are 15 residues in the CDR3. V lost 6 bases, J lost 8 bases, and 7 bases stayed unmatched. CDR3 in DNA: TGTGCCAGCAGGCACACCGGGACAGGGGATTCACCCCTCCACTTT. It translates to CASRHTGTGDSPLHF.

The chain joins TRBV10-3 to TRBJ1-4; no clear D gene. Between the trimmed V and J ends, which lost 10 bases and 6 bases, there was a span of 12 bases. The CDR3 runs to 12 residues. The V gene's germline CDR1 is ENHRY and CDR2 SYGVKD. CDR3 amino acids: CATSTKDEKLFF. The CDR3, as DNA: TGTGCCACCTCGACCAAGGATGAAAAACTGTTTTTT.

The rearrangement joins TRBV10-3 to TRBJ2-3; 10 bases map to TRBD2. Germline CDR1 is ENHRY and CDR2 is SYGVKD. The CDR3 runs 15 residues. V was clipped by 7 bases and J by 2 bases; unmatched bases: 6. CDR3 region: CAITKAGGNTDTQYF. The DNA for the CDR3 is TGTGCCATCACTAAAGCGGGGGGGAACACAGATACGCAGTATTTT.

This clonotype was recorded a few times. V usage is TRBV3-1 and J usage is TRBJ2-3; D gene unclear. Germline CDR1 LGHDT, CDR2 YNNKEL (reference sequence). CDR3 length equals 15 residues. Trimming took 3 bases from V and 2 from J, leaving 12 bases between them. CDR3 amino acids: CASSHLPSPTDTQYF. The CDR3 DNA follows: TGTGCCAGCAGCCACCTACCCTCCCCCACAGATACGCAGTATTTT.

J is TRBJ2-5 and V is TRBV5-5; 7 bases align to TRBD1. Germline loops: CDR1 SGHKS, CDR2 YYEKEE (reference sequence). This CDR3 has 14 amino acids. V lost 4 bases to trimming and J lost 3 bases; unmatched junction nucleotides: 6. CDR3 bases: TGTGCCAGCAGCCCCACAGGGGTCGAAGAGACCCAGTACTTC. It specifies CASSPTGVEETQYF.

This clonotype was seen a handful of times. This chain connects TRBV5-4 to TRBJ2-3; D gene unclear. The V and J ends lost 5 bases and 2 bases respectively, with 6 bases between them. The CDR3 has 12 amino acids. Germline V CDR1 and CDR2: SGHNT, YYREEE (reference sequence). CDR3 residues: CASRQNTDTQYF. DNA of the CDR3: TGTGCCAGCAGACAAAACACAGATACGCAGTATTTT.

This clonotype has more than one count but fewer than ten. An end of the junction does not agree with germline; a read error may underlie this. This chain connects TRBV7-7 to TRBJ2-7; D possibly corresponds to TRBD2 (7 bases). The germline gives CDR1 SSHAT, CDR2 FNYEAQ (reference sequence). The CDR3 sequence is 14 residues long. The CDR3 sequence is CASSLEGAGAEQYF. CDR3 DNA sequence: TGTGCTAGCAGCTTAGAGGGCGCGGGGGCCGAGCAGTACTTC.

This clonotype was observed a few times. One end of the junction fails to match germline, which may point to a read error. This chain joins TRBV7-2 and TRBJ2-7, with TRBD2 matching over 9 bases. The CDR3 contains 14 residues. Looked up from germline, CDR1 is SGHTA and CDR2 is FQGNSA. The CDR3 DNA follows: TGTGCCAGCAGCCTAAGTAGCGGGAGAGACGACCAGTACTTC. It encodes CASSLSSGRDDQYF.

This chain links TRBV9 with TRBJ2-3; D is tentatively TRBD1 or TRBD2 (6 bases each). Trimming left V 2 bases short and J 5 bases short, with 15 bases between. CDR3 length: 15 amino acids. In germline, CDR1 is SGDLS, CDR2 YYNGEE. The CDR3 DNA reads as TGTGCCAGCAGCGTGGGGGGCGCGGGTGGAGATACGCAGTATTTT. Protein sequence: CASSVGGAGGDTQYF.

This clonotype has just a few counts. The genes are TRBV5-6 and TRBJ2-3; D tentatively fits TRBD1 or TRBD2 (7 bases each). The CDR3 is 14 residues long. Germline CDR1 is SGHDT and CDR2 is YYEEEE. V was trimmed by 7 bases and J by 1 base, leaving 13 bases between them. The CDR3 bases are TGTGCCAGCGGGGAGGGACAGCGCACAGATACGCAGTATTTT. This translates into CASGEGQRTDTQYF.

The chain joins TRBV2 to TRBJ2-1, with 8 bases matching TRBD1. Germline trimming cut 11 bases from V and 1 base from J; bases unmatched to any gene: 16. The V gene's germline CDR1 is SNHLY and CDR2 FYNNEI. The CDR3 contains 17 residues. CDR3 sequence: CAFSLVLGDRSYNEQFF. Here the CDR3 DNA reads TGTGCCTTCAGTTTAGTCCTAGGGGACAGGTCCTACAATGAGCAGTTCTTC. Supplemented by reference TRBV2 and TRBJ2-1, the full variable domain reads EPEVTQTPSHQVTQMGQEVILRCVPISNHLYFYWYRQILGQKVEFLVSFYNNEISEKSEIFDDQFSVERPDGSNFTLKIRSTKLEDSAMYFCAFSLVLGDRSYNEQFFGPGTRLTVL.

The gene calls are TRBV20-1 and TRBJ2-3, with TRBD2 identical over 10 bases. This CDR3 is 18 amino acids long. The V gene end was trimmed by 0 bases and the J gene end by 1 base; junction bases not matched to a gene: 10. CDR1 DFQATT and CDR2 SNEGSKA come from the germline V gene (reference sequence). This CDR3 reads CSARDASGGSLRTDTQYF. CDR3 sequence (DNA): TGCAGTGCTAGAGACGCTAGCGGGGGATCGCTTCGCACAGATACGCAGTATTTT.

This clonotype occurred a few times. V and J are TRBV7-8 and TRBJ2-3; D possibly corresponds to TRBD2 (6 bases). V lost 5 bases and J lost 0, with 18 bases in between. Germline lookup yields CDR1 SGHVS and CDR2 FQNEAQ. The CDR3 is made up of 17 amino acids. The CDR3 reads CASSLEAGTGSTDTQYF. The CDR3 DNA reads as TGTGCCAGCAGCCTCGAAGCGGGTACGGGGAGCACAGATACGCAGTATTTT.

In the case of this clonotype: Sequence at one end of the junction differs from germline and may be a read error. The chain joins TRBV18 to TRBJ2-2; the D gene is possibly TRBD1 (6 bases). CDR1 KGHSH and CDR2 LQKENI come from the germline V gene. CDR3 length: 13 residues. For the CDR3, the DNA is TGTGCCAGCTCAGGACAGAACACCGGGGAGCTGCTTTTT. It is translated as CASSGQNTGELLF.

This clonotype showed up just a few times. The CDR3 loop is CSILDRNAYEQYF. Here the CDR3 DNA reads TGCAGCATCCTAGACAGGAATGCCTACGAGCAGTACTTC. The chain has TRBV29-1 and TRBJ2-7, with a tentative D call TRBD1 (6 bases). Germline loops: CDR1 SQVTM, CDR2 ANQGSEA. The ends were cut back, 8 bases at V and 2 bases at J, with 16 bases in the middle. The CDR3 totals 13 residues.

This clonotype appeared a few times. CDR3 DNA sequence: TGTGCCAGCAGCCAAGATATATCCCTGTCCCAAGAGACCCAGTACTTC. It encodes CASSQDISLSQETQYF. The chain links TRBV14 to TRBJ2-5, with D unresolved. In germline, CDR1 is SGHDN, CDR2 FVKESK. V gave up 0 bases and J gave up 1 base, with 12 bases separating them. The CDR3 is 16 amino acids.

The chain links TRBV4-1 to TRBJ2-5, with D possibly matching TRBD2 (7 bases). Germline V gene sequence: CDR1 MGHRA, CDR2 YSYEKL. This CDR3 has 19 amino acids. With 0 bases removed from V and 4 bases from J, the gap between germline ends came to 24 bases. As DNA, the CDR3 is TGCGCCAGCAGCCAAGAGTTGACTAGCTGGGGGGCTGGACGAGAGACCCAGTACTTC. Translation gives CASSQELTSWGAGRETQYF.

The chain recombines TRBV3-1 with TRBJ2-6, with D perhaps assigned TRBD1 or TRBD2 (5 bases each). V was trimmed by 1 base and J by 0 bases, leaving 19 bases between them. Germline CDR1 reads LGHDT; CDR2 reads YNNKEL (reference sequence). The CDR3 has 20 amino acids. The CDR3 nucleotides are TGTGCCAGCAGCCAAGTTTTACAGAATAGAGGGGCCTCTGGGGCCAACGTCCTGACTTTC. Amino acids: CASSQVLQNRGASGANVLTF.

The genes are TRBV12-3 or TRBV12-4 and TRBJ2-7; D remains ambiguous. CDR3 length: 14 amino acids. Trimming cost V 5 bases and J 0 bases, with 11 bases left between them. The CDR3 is CASSPRTYSYEQYF. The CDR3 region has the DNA TGTGCCAGCAGTCCCCGGACGTACTCCTACGAGCAGTACTTC.

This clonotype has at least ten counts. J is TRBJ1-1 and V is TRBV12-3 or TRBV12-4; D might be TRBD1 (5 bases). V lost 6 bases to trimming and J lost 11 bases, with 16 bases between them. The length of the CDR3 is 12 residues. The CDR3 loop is CASSPQGNWAFF. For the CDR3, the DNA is TGTGCCAGCAGCCCCCAGGGCAACTGGGCTTTCTTT.

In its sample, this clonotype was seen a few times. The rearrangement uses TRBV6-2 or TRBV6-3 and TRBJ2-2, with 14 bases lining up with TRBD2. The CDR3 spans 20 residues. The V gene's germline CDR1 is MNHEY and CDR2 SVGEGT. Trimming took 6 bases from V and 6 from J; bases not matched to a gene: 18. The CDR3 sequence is CASRRQTTSGGALGSGELFF. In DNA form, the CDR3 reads TGTGCCAGCAGACGCCAGACGACTAGCGGGGGGGCCCTGGGCTCCGGGGAGCTGTTTTTT.

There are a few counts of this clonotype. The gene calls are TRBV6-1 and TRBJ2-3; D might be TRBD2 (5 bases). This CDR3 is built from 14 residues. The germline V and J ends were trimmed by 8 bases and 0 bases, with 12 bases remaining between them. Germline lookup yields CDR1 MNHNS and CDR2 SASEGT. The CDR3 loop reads CASGRAPSTDTQYF. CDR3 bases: TGTGCCAGCGGGCGGGCACCGAGCACAGATACGCAGTATTTT.

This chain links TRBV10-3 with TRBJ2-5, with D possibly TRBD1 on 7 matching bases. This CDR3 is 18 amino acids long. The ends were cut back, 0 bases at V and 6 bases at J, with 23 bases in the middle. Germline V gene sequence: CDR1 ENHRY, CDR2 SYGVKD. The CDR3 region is CAISESEGAGGTHQTQYF. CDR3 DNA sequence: TGTGCCATCAGTGAGTCCGAAGGGGCAGGGGGGACGCACCAGACCCAGTACTTC.

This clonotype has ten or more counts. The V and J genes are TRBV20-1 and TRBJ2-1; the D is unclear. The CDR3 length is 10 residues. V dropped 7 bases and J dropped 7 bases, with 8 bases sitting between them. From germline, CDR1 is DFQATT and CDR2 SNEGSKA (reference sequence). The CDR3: CSGTGNEQFF. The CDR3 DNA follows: TGCAGTGGCACGGGTAATGAGCAGTTCTTC.

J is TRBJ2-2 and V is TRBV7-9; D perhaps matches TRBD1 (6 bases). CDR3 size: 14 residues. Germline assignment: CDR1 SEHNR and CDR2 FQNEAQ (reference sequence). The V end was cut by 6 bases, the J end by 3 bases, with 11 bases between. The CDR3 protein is CASRRTADTGELFF. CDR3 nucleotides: TGTGCCAGCAGACGGACAGCTGACACCGGGGAGCTGTTTTTT.

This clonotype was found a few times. Here the CDR3 DNA reads TGTGCCAGCAGCTTAGAGCTTTCCGGACTAGGATTTCATGAGCAGTACTTC. Protein sequence: CASSLELSGLGFHEQYF. The J gene is TRBJ2-7, the V gene TRBV7-9, with 7 positions matching TRBD2. Germline V gives CDR1 SEHNR, CDR2 FQNEAQ (reference sequence). This CDR3 has 17 amino acids. V dropped 1 base and J dropped 7; count of bases not matched to a gene: 16.

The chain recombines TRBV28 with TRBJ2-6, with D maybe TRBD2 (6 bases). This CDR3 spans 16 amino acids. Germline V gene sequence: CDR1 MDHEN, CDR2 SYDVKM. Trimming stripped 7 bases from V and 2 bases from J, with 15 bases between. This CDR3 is CASTPISGAGANVLTF. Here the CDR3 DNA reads TGTGCCAGCACCCCTATTTCGGGGGCTGGGGCCAACGTCCTGACTTTC.

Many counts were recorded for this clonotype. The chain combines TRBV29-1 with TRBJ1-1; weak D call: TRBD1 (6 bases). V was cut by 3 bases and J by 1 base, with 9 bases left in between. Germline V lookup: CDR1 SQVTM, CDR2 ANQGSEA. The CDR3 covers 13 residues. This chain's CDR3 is CSVDRGANTEAFF. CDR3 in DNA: TGCAGCGTTGACAGGGGCGCGAACACTGAAGCTTTCTTT.